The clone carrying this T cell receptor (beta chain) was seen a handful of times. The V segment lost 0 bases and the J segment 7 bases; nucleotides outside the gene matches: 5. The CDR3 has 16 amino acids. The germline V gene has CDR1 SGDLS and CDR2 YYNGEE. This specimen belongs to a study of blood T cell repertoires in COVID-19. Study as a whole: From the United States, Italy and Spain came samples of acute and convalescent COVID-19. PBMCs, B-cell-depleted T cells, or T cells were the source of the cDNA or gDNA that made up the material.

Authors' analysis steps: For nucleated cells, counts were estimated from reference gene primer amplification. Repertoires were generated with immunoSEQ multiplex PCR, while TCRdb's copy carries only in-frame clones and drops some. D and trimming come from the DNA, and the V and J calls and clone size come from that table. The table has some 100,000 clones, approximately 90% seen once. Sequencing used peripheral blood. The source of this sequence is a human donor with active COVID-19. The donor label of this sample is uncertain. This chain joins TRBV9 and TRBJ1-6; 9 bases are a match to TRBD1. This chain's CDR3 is CASSVDGTGSNSPLHF. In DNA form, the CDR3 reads TGTGCCAGCAGCGTAGACGGGACAGGGTCGAATTCACCCCTCCACTTT.